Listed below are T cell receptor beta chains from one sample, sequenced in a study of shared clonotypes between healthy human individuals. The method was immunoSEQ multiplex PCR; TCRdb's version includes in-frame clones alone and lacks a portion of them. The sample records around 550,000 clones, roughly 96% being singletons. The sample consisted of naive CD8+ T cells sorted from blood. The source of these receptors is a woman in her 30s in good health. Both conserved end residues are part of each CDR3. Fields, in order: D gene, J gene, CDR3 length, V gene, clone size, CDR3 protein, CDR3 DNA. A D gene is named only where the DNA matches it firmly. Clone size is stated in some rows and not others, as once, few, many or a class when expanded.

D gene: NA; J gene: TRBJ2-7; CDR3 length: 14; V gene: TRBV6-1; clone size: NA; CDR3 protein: CASGGFLHDYEQYF; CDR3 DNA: TGTGCCAGCGGGGGTTTCTTGCATGATTACGAGCAGTACTTC
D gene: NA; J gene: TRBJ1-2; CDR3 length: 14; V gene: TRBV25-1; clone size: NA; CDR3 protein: CANIQGGGTDDYTF; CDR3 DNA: TGTGCCAACATACAGGGAGGCGGGACCGACGACTACACCTTC
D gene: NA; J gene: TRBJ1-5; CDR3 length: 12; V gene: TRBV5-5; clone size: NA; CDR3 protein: CASSPGGQPQHF; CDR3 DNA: TGTGCCAGCAGCCCGGGGGGTCAGCCCCAGCATTTT
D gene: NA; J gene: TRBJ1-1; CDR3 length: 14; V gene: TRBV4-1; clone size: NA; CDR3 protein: CASSQDWRDTEAFF; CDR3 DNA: TGCGCCAGCAGCCAAGATTGGAGGGACACTGAAGCTTTCTTT
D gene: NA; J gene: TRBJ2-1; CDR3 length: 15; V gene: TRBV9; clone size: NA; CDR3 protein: CASSVSGSYYNEQFF; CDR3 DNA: TGTGCCAGCAGCGTTAGCGGCAGCTACTACAATGAGCAGTTCTTC
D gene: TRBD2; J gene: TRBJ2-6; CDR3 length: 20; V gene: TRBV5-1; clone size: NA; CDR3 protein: CASSFFSGLAGLSGANVLTF; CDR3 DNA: TGCGCCAGCAGCTTTTTCTCCGGACTAGCGGGCCTCTCTGGGGCCAACGTCCTGACTTTC
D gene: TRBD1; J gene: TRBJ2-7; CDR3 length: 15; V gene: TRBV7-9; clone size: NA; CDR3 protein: CASSPRDREDYEQYF; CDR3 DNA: TGTGCCAGCAGCCCGCGGGACAGGGAGGACTACGAGCAGTACTTC
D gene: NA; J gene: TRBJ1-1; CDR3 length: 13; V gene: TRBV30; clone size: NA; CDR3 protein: CAWSVFGHTEAFF; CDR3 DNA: TGTGCCTGGAGTGTTTTTGGTCACACTGAAGCTTTCTTT
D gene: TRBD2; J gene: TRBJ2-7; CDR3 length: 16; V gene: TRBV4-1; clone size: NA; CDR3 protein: CASSQDTSGLNYEQYF; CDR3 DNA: TGCGCCAGCAGCCAAGACACTAGCGGGCTAAACTACGAGCAGTACTTC
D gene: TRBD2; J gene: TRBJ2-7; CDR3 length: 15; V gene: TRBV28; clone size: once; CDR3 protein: CASSPPLSGMYEQYF; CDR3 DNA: TGTGCCAGCAGTCCGCCTCTGAGCGGGATGTACGAGCAGTACTTC
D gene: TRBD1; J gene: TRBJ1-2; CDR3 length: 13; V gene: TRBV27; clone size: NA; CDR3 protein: CASSLVGQGGYTF; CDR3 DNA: TGTGCCAGCAGTTTAGTGGGACAGGGTGGCTACACCTTC
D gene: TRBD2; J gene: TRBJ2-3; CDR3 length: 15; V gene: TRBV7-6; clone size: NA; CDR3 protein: CASSLGTSNVDTQYF; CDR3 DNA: TGTGCCAGCAGCTTAGGGACTAGCAATGTAGATACGCAGTATTTT
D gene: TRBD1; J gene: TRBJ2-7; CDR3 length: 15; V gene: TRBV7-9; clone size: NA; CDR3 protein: CASSPRDREDYEQYF; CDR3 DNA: TGTGCCAGCAGCCCGCGGGACAGGGAGGACTACGAGCAGTACTTC
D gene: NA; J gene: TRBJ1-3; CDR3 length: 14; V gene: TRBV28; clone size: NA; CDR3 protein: CASSFRLSGNTIYF; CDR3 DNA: TGTGCCAGCAGTTTTAGGCTGTCCGGAAACACCATATATTTT
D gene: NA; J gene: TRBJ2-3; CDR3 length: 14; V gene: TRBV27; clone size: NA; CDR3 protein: CASSLRDSTDTQYF; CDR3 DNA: TGTGCCAGCAGTTTAAGGGACAGCACAGATACGCAGTATTTT
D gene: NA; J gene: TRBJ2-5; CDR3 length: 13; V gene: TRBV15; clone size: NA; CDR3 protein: CATSSRGGETQYF; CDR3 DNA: TGTGCCACCAGCAGTAGGGGAGGAGAGACCCAGTACTTC
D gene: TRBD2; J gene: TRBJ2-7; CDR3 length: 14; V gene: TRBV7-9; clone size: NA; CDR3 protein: CASNLAGAPYEQYF; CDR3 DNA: TGTGCCAGCAACCTAGCGGGAGCCCCCTACGAGCAGTACTTC
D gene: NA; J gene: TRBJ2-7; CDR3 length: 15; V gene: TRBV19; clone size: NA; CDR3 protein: CASSIEGGRSYEQYF; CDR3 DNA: TGTGCCAGTAGTATAGAGGGGGGACGTTCCTACGAGCAGTACTTC
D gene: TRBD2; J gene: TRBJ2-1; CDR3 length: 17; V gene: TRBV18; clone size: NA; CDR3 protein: CASSPIAGGSSYNEQFF; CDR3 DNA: TGTGCCAGCTCACCAATAGCGGGGGGAAGCTCCTACAATGAGCAGTTCTTC
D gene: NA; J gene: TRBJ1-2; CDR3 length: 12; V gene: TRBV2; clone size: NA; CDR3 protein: CASSDGGYGYTF; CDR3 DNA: TGTGCCAGCAGTGACGGGGGCTATGGCTACACCTTC
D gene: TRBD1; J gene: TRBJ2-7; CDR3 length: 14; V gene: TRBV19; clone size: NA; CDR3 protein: CASSMRQGNDEQYF; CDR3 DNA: TGTGCCAGTAGTATGAGACAGGGGAACGACGAGCAGTACTTC
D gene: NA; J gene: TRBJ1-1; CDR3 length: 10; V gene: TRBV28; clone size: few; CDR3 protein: CASSEGEAFF; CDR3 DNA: TGTGCCAGCAGTGAGGGTGAAGCTTTCTTT
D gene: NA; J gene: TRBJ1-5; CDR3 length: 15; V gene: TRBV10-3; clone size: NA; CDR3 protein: CAISEGARPHQPQHF; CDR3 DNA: TGTGCCATCAGTGAGGGGGCTCGTCCGCATCAGCCCCAGCATTTT
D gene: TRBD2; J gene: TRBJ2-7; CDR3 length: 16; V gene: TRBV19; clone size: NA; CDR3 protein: CASSIDTSSGRYEQYF; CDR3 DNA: TGTGCCAGTAGTATAGATACGTCTAGCGGGAGGTACGAGCAGTACTTC
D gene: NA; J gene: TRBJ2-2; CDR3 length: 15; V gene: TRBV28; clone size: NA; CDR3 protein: CASSDGQQNTGELFF; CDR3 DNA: TGTGCCAGCAGTGACGGACAGCAGAACACCGGGGAGCTGTTTTTT
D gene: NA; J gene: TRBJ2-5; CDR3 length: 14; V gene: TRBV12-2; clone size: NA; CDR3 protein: CASRFWRGCQTQYF; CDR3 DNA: TGTGCAAGTCGCTTTTGGAGGGGCTGTCAGACCCAGTACTTC
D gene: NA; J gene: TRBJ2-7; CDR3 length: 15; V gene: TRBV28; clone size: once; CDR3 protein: CASSESGTNSYEQYF; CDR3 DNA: TGTGCCAGCAGTGAGTCCGGGACGAACTCCTACGAGCAGTACTTC
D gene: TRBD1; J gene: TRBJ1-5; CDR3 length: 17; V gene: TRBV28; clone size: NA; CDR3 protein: CASGQQGILDSNQPQHF; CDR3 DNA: TGTGCCAGCGGTCAACAGGGGATCCTTGATAGCAATCAGCCCCAGCATTTT
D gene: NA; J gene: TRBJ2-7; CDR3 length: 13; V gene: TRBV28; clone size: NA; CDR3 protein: CASRGQAHYEQYF; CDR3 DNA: TGTGCCAGCAGGGGACAAGCTCACTACGAGCAGTACTTC
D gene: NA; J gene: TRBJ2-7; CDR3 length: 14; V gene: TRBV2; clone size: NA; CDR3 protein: CASSGWGFPYEQYF; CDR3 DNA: TGTGCCAGCAGTGGATGGGGTTTTCCCTACGAGCAGTACTTC
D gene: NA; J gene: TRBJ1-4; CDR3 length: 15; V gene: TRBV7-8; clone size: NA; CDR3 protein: CASSSTGRSNEKLFF; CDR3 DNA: TGTGCCAGCAGTTCGACGGGGCGTTCTAATGAAAAACTGTTTTTT
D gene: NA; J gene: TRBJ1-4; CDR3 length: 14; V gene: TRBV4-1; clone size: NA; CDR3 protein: CASSHGGLQEKLFF; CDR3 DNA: TGCGCCAGCAGCCATGGGGGGTTACAGGAAAAACTGTTTTTT
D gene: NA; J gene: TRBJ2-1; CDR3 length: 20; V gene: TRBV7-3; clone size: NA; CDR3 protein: CASSPTPSSFDGSSYNEQFF; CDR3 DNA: TGTGCCAGCAGCCCAACACCATCTTCCTTCGACGGAAGCTCCTACAATGAGCAGTTCTTC
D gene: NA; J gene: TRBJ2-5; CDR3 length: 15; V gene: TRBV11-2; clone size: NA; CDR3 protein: CASSSTMTPQGTQYF; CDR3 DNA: TGTGCCAGCAGCTCTACAATGACCCCACAAGGGACCCAGTACTTC
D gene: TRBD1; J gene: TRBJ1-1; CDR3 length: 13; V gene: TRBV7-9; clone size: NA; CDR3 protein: CASLEGQKAEAFF; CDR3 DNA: TGTGCCAGCTTAGAGGGACAGAAGGCTGAAGCTTTCTTT